The text below deals with one T cell receptor beta chain. The antigen is not known. The PCR was carried out with 60 Vbeta primers and 13 Jbeta primers. Libraries were prepared by immunoSEQ multiplex PCR; TCRdb keeps only in-frame clonotypes and omits some of them. This sample yields around 52,000 clones, of which around 85% are seen a single time; over 1.5% belongs to the top ten. This entry belongs to a study of cytomegalovirus exposure and HLA in healthy donors. Study results and limitations: A missense variant in DCLRE1C was later tied to TCR beta V- and J-gene trimming. It was taken for granted in presence/absence analyses that sequencing depth across donors was roughly uniform. Links to common viral pathogens appeared, in a later analysis, for several of the most significant clusters.

This CDR3 has 15 residues. V dropped 7 bases and J dropped 5; count of bases not matched to a gene: 10. In germline, CDR1 is SQVTM, CDR2 ANQGSEA. This chain links TRBV29-1 with TRBJ1-4; TRBD1 agrees at 10 bases. The sequencing sample was made of PBMCs. The clonotype comes from a man aged 40-49 years in good health and CMV-seronegative. CDR3 nucleotides: TGCAGCGCAATAACTATGGGACAGGGGAATGAAAAACTGTTTTTT. This translates into CSAITMGQGNEKLFF.